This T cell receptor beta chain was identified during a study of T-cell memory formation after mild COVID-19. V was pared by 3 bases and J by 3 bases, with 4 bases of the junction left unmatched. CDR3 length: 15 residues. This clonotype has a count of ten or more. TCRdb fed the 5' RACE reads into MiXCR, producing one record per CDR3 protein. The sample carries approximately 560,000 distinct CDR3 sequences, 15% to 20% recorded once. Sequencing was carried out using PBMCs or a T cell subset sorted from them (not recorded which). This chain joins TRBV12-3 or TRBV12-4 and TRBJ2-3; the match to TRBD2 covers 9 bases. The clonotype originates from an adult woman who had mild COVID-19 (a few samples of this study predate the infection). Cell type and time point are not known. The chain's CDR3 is CASSFSSGVTDTQYF. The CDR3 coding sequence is TGTGCCAGCAGTTTTTCTAGCGGGGTTACAGATACGCAGTATTTT.